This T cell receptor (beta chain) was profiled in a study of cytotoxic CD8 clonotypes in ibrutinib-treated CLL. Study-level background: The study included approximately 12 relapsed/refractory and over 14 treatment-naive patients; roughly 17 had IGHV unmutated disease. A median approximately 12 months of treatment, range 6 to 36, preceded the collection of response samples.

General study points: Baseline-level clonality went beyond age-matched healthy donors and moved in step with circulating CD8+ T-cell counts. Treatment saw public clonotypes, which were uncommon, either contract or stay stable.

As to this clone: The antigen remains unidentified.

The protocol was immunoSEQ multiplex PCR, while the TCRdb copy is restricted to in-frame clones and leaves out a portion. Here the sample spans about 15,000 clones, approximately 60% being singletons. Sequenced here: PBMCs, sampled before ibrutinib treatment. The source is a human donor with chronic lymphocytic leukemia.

Here the CDR3 DNA reads TGTGCCAGCAGGCGCGGAGCGGGGACTAGCGCGAACACCGGGGAGCTGTTTTTT. As protein: CASRRGAGTSANTGELFF. The chain recombines TRBV11-2 with TRBJ2-2, with 10 bases matching TRBD2. V trimming: 6 bases; J trimming: 0 bases; junction bases outside the gene matches: 10. The CDR3 totals 18 residues. Germline V gives CDR1 SGHAT, CDR2 FQNNGV.